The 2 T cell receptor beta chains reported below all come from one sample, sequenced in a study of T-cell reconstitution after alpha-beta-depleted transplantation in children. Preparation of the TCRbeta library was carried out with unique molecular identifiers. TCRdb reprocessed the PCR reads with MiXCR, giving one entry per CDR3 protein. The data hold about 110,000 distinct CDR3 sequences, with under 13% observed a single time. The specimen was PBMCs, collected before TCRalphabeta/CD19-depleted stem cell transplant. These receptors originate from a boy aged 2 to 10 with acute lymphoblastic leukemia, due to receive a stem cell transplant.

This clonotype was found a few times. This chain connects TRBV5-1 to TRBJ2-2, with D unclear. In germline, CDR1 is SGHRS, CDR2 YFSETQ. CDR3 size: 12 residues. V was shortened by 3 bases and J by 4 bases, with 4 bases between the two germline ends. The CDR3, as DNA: TGCGCCAGCAGCTGGAGCACCGGGGAGCTGTTTTTT. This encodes CASSWSTGELFF.

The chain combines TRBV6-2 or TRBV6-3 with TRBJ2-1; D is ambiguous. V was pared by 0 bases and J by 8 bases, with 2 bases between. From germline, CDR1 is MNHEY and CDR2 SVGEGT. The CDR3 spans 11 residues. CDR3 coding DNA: TGTGCCAGCAGTTACTCCTATGAGCAGTTCTTC. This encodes CASSYSYEQFF.